The entry below gives a single T cell receptor beta chain sequence along with its context. Methods used by the authors: Estimation of nucleated cell counts was performed using reference gene primer amplification. The table came from immunoSEQ multiplex PCR; TCRdb's copy has only in-frame clones and leaves some out. From that table come the V and J calls and clone size; the DNA was used to work out D and trimming. The sample gives more than 150,000 clones, 90% to 95% of which show up once; 0.5% to 0.65% is in the top ten. The sample comes from a study of blood T cell repertoires in COVID-19. Study information: From the United States, Italy and Spain came samples of acute and convalescent COVID-19.

The V and J ends lost 5 bases and 5 bases, in that order; junction bases with no gene match: 8. CDR1 and CDR2 from the germline V gene are KGHDR and SFDVKD. This CDR3 is 15 amino acids long. The clonotype comes from a man in his fifties or sixties with acute or convalescent COVID-19. The chain employs TRBV24-1 and TRBJ2-3; TRBD1 matches at 8 bases. Source material: peripheral blood. CDR3 amino acids: CATSVTDRAGDTQYF. CDR3 nucleotides: TGTGCCACCAGTGTTACGGACAGGGCCGGAGATACGCAGTATTTT.